This passage covers 9 T cell receptor beta chains from one sample sequenced in a study of T cell changes during pregnancy in multiple sclerosis (dated by TCRdb to about 2019). Receptor amplification or capture employed the immunoSEQ multiplex PCR assay. Entries here come from immuneACCESS through TCRdb and include only in-frame sequences with V and J called. Some clones fail to appear in such tables; in the studies checked, an unresolved V gene covers under half of the shortfall, and the cause of the remainder is unknown. The sample profile shows approximately 41,000 clones; roughly 89% of them were found once. The ten largest clones represent 0.67% of the sample. The specimen was CD4+ T cells from peripheral blood mononuclear cells, collected in the first trimester of pregnancy. These receptors were collected from a female donor with multiple sclerosis, enrolled in a pregnancy study.

J is TRBJ2-7 and V is TRBV28; TRBD1 matches at 7 bases. This CDR3 has 14 residues. The V and J ends lost 4 bases and 2 bases, in that order; junction bases with no gene match: 5. CDR1 MDHEN and CDR2 SYDVKM come from the germline V gene. The CDR3 protein is CASSWDRQTYEQYF. The DNA of the CDR3 is TGTGCCAGCAGTTGGGACAGACAAACCTACGAGCAGTACTTC.

This chain uses TRBV2 with TRBJ2-1; the match to TRBD2 covers 10 bases. The CDR3 spans 16 residues. Looked up from germline, CDR1 is SNHLY and CDR2 is FYNNEI. After removal of 6 bases from V and 2 bases from J, the junction contained 7 bases not matched to a gene. The CDR3 coding sequence is TGTGCCAGCAGCCTCAGGACTAGCGGTGCCTACAATGAGCAGTTCTTC. Translation: CASSLRTSGAYNEQFF. The full variable domain, completed using reference TRBV2 and TRBJ2-1, is EPEVTQTPSHQVTQMGQEVILRCVPISNHLYFYWYRQILGQKVEFLVSFYNNEISEKSEIFDDQFSVERPDGSNFTLKIRSTKLEDSAMYFCASSLRTSGAYNEQFFGPGTRLTVL.

This clone was detected once. The chain links TRBV6-1 to TRBJ2-7, with D possibly being TRBD2 (7 bases). CDR1 MNHNS and CDR2 SASEGT come from the germline V gene. The ends were cut back, 6 bases at V and 12 bases at J, with 27 bases in the middle. This CDR3 contains 15 residues. The CDR3 loop is CASSSEGGGPRVRYF. The CDR3 DNA reads TGTGCCAGCAGCAGTGAAGGGGGGGGACCTAGGGTGCGGTACTTC.

J is TRBJ2-7 and V is TRBV6-5; D gene ambiguous. This CDR3 spans 15 amino acids. Trimming cost V 2 bases and J 0 bases, with 11 bases left between them. Per germline, CDR1 MNHEY and CDR2 SVGAGI. CDR3 bases: TGTGCCAGCAGTTACAATGGGCTGGCCTCCTACGAGCAGTACTTC. It encodes CASSYNGLASYEQYF.

The CDR3 region is CASSLAGGNTEAFF. The CDR3 DNA follows: TGTGCCAGCAGCTTGGCAGGGGGGAACACTGAAGCTTTCTTT. J is TRBJ1-1 and V is TRBV5-8; 7 bases map to TRBD1. CDR3 size: 14 residues. Germline CDR1 reads SGHTS; CDR2 reads YDEGEE. Trimming took 0 bases from V and 1 from J; bases not matched to a gene: 0.

The gene calls are TRBV5-4 and TRBJ1-2; maybe TRBD1 (6 bases). V lost 5 bases to trimming and J lost 7 bases, with 15 bases between them. Germline loops: CDR1 SGHNT, CDR2 YYREEE (reference sequence). The length of the CDR3 is 13 residues. This CDR3 reads CASSNTGSSGYTF. Written as DNA, the CDR3 is TGTGCCAGCAGTAACACAGGGAGTTCTGGCTACACCTTC. Together with reference TRBV5-4 and TRBJ1-2, the CDR3 gives the full variable domain: ETGVTQSPTHLIKTRGQQVTLRCSSQSGHNTVSWYQQALGQGPQFIFQYYREEENGRGNFPPRFSGLQFPNYSSELNVNALELDDSALYLCASSNTGSSGYTFGSGTRLTVV.

In the case of this clone: Distinct nucleotide sequences in the sample also encode this CDR3. The chain uses TRBV14 and TRBJ2-3, with 12 positions matching TRBD2. V dropped 5 bases and J dropped 5; count of bases not matched to a gene: 11. Germline lookup yields CDR1 SGHDN and CDR2 FVKESK. This CDR3 is built from 17 residues. This CDR3 is CASSAIRLAGDRDTQYF. CDR3 bases: TGTGCCAGCAGCGCTATAAGACTAGCGGGAGATAGAGATACGCAGTATTTT.

This clone was seen a single time. This sequence joins TRBV27 and TRBJ2-1, with D hard to call. Trimming took 3 bases from V and 0 from J, leaving 15 bases between them. The CDR3 runs to 17 residues. Germline CDR1 MNHEY, CDR2 SMNVEV (reference sequence). CDR3 protein: CASSFLSVGGSYNEQFF. CDR3 in DNA: TGTGCCAGCAGTTTCCTCTCGGTCGGTGGCTCCTACAATGAGCAGTTCTTC.

The chain uses TRBV6-1 and TRBJ2-7; 9 nucleotides match TRBD1. The junction had 8 bases not matched to a gene; V was cut back by 1 base and J by 10 bases. Germline CDR1 MNHNS, CDR2 SASEGT. This CDR3 is 14 amino acids long. DNA for the CDR3: TGTGCCAGCAGTGAAGGAAGGGACAGGGTAAAACAGTACTTC. Amino acids: CASSEGRDRVKQYF.